A selection of T cell receptor beta chains follows, all from one sample in a study of glioma-infiltrating T cells after dendritic cell vaccination. Method: immunoSEQ multiplex PCR; TCRdb's copy keeps in-frame clones and lacks some. This sample has about 50,000 clones; approximately 90% occur once, and the top ten carry 5.3%. Sequenced here: blood, sampled after dendritic cell vaccination. These TCRs come from a human donor with glioblastoma. Both conserved end residues are part of each CDR3. The order of the fields is V gene, J gene, D gene, clone size, CDR3 DNA, CDR3 protein. The D gene is left open where the match is weak. Clone size is shown for a subset of rows, as once, few, many or a class of expanded clone.

TRBV2	TRBJ2-2	-	-	TGTGCCAGCAGAAGAACAGGCCCGAACACCGGGGAGCTGTTTTTT	CASRRTGPNTGELFF
TRBV10-3	TRBJ1-1	TRBD1	-	TGTGCCATCAAAGGGACAGGGAAAAAGGACACTGAAGCTTTCTTT	CAIKGTGKKDTEAFF
TRBV27	TRBJ1-1	TRBD1	-	TGTGCCAGCAGTTTTATACCGACAGGGGGATCGAACACTGAAGCTTTCTTT	CASSFIPTGGSNTEAFF
TRBV28	TRBJ2-3	-	-	TGTGCCACCGCGCAGGGGATAGATACGCAGTATTTT	CATAQGIDTQYF
TRBV9	TRBJ2-7	TRBD1	-	TGTGCCAGCAGCGAGAGCACCGGGACAGGGGTGTACGAGCAGTACTTC	CASSESTGTGVYEQYF
TRBV10-3	TRBJ1-1	-	-	TGTGCCATCAGTGTGGGGGGACTTTGGGGCACTGAAGCTTTCTTT	CAISVGGLWGTEAFF
TRBV5-4	TRBJ2-3	-	-	TGTGCCAGCAGCTTCCCCGGGATTGGGGCAGATACGCAGTATTTT	CASSFPGIGADTQYF
TRBV6-1	TRBJ2-3	TRBD2	-	TGTGCCAGCCACGAACGACTAGCGGGATCAGATACGCAGTATTTT	CASHERLAGSDTQYF
TRBV6-1	TRBJ2-3	-	once	TGTGCCAGCGCAGAATGGAGGGGCACAGATACGCAGTATTTT	CASAEWRGTDTQYF
TRBV5-5	TRBJ2-1	TRBD2	once	TGTGCCAGCAGCTTGGGACTAGCGGGAGGTATAAATGAGCAGTTCTTC	CASSLGLAGGINEQFF
TRBV30	TRBJ2-3	-	once	TGTGCCTGGAGTCCCCTAGCTAATACGCAGTATTTT	CAWSPLANTQYF
TRBV5-1	TRBJ2-7	-	-	TGCGCCAGCAGCGTAGATCTATACAGAGCCTACGAGCAGTACTTC	CASSVDLYRAYEQYF
TRBV19	TRBJ2-4	TRBD1	once	TGTGCCAGTAGTCCCAAGATCCGGGACAGGTCCCTAGCCAAAAACATTCAGTACTTC	CASSPKIRDRSLAKNIQYF
TRBV2	TRBJ2-2	TRBD2	-	TGTGCCAGCAGGTTAGGCGGGAGCCACACCGGGGAGCTGTTTTTT	CASRLGGSHTGELFF
TRBV6-5	TRBJ2-7	-	-	TGTGCCAGCAGTAACAGGTACGAGCAGTACTTC	CASSNRYEQYF
TRBV4-2	TRBJ2-1	TRBD1	-	TGTGCCAGCAGCCACGAGGGACAGGTCCGATACAATGAGCAGTTCTTC	CASSHEGQVRYNEQFF
TRBV19	TRBJ1-2	-	-	TGTGCCAGTAGTATTCCCGGGACAAACTATGGCTACACCTTC	CASSIPGTNYGYTF
TRBV28	TRBJ2-5	TRBD2	once	TGTGCCAGCAGGCGGACGGGGGGGGCCTTCCAAGAGACCCAGTACTTC	CASRRTGGAFQETQYF
TRBV9	TRBJ2-1	TRBD2	-	TGTGCCAGCAGCGTAGAGCCTAGCGGGTTATACAATGAGCAGTTCTTC	CASSVEPSGLYNEQFF
TRBV30	TRBJ1-2	-	-	TGTGCCTGGAGAAGGGACACCAAAACGGATGGCTACACCTTC	CAWRRDTKTDGYTF
TRBV6-6	TRBJ2-7	-	-	TGTGCCAGCATCCCAGGGGGGAGCTCCTACGAGCAGTACTTC	CASIPGGSSYEQYF
TRBV11-2	TRBJ1-1	-	-	TGTGCCAGCAGCTTAGGACTAGGAGACACTGAAGCTTTCTTT	CASSLGLGDTEAFF
TRBV20-1	TRBJ2-7	-	-	TGCAGTGCGCTCGGGGTTTACGAGCAGTACTTC	CSALGVYEQYF
TRBV7-8	TRBJ2-3	TRBD2	once	TGTGCCAGCAGCTTGGGACTAGCCACAGATACGCAGTATTTT	CASSLGLATDTQYF
TRBV11-2	TRBJ1-1	-	-	TGTGCCAGCAGCTTAGCAGACTTCTGGCTGTCGAACACTGAAGCTTTCTTT	CASSLADFWLSNTEAFF
TRBV28	TRBJ2-1	-	-	TGTGCCAGCAGTGTCTGGGCCAATGAGCAGTTCTTC	CASSVWANEQFF
TRBV10-3	TRBJ2-7	-	-	TGTGCCATCAGTTTACAGGACCAGTTAACCCACGAGCAGTACTTC	CAISLQDQLTHEQYF
TRBV6-6	TRBJ1-2	-	-	TGTGCCAGCGAACAGGGCTATAACTATGGCTACACCTTC	CASEQGYNYGYTF
TRBV10-2	TRBJ1-2	TRBD1	-	TGCGCCAGCAGTGAAGCCGGGACAGGGGCCAGCGGCTACACCTTC	CASSEAGTGASGYTF
TRBV6-5	TRBJ1-5	-	-	TGTGCCAGCAGTTTAAGGGGGGGGATTGGGAATCAGCCCCAGCATTTT	CASSLRGGIGNQPQHF
TRBV28	TRBJ2-7	TRBD2	-	TGTGCCAGCAGTTCCCTGGGCGGGAGCTCCTACGAGCAGTACTTC	CASSSLGGSSYEQYF
TRBV6-1	TRBJ2-3	-	-	TGTGCCAGCAGGGCCCAGAGCGGCTACACAGATACGCAGTATTTT	CASRAQSGYTDTQYF
TRBV6-6	TRBJ1-2	-	-	TGTGCCAGCAGTTACCCAGGGACACGTCTTGGTGGCTACACCTTC	CASSYPGTRLGGYTF
TRBV5-1	TRBJ1-2	TRBD1	once	TGCGCCAGCAGCTTGGATAGGGGGCCTGGCTACACCTTC	CASSLDRGPGYTF
TRBV7-2	TRBJ2-1	TRBD2	-	TGTGCCAGCAGCTTAGAAGGGACTAGCGGGAGGAATGAGCAGTTCTTC	CASSLEGTSGRNEQFF
TRBV28	TRBJ2-3	TRBD1	-	TGTGCCAGCCGGGACAGGGGAGCAGATACGCAGTATTTT	CASRDRGADTQYF
TRBV6-6	TRBJ2-1	TRBD1	-	TGTGCCAGCAGTTACGGACAGGGCCCAGAACAGTTCTTC	CASSYGQGPEQFF
TRBV9	TRBJ1-1	-	once	TGTGCCAGCAGCGATCCCTCAGACAGAGTGAACACTGAAGCTTTCTTT	CASSDPSDRVNTEAFF
TRBV6-5	TRBJ1-5	TRBD1	-	TGTGCCAGCAGGCATACAGGGGCTAACAATCAGCCCCAGCATTTT	CASRHTGANNQPQHF
TRBV5-1	TRBJ1-2	TRBD1	-	TGCGCCAGCACCATGGACAGGGGGCCTGGCTACACCTTC	CASTMDRGPGYTF
TRBV19	TRBJ2-3	-	-	TGTGCCAGTAGAGCGATCGGGGGCACAGATACGCAGTATTTT	CASRAIGGTDTQYF
TRBV6-1	TRBJ1-4	TRBD1	few	TGTGTACATGGCAGGGGGCAAACTAATGAAAAACTGTTTTTT	CVHGRGQTNEKLFF
TRBV7-3	TRBJ2-5	-	-	TGTGCCAGCAGCTTAGAGGGTAGAGAGACCCAGTACTTC	CASSLEGRETQYF
TRBV5-4	TRBJ2-1	-	-	TGTGCCAGCCTCTCCGGCTATGGGAGTCCGCCGTTCTTC	CASLSGYGSPPFF
TRBV6-4	TRBJ2-3	-	-	TGTGCCACCTCCGGGACTAGCACAGATACGCAGTATTTT	CATSGTSTDTQYF
TRBV5-1	TRBJ2-5	-	-	TGCGCCAGCAGCTTGGCTGGACAAGGGGAGACCCAGTACTTC	CASSLAGQGETQYF
TRBV27	TRBJ2-1	TRBD2	once	TGTGCCAGCAGTTTAGGGCTAGCGGGAGTAAACGAGCAGTTCTTC	CASSLGLAGVNEQFF
TRBV15	TRBJ2-2	-	few	TGTGCCACCAGCCCCCAAGGCAGGGGAAACACCGGGGAGCTGTTTTTT	CATSPQGRGNTGELFF
TRBV5-1	TRBJ1-2	TRBD1	-	TGCGCCAGCAGCTTTCAGGGGGACAGGGCCGGTGGTGGCTACACCTTC	CASSFQGDRAGGGYTF
TRBV11-3	TRBJ2-2	TRBD2	-	TGTGCCAGCAGCGCGGGAGGGGTGACCGGGGAGCTGTTTTTT	CASSAGGVTGELFF
TRBV5-4	TRBJ2-3	TRBD2	-	TGTGCCAGCAGCTTGGGACTAGCGGGCTCACTTGGGGCAGATACGCAGTATTTT	CASSLGLAGSLGADTQYF
TRBV29-1	TRBJ2-7	TRBD1	-	TGCAGCGTTGTTGTAGGGGGCTCTCCCTACGAGCAGTACTTC	CSVVVGGSPYEQYF
TRBV7-3	TRBJ2-3	-	-	TGTGCCAGCAGCCTCGGGAGCCCCACAGATACGCAGTATTTT	CASSLGSPTDTQYF
TRBV13	TRBJ2-1	-	-	TGTGCCAGCAGCCCGACTGGAAATGAGCAGTTCTTC	CASSPTGNEQFF
TRBV5-1	TRBJ2-1	-	-	TGCGCCAGCAGCGACGCCAGAAGGAGCCAATACAATGAGCAGTTCTTC	CASSDARRSQYNEQFF
TRBV28	TRBJ2-1	-	-	TGTGCTACTGTCGGGAATTCGCAGTTCTTC	CATVGNSQFF
TRBV27	TRBJ1-4	-	-	TGTGCCAGCAGTTTATCCCCCCCTCGTCTTGCAACTAATGAAAAACTGTTTTTT	CASSLSPPRLATNEKLFF
TRBV28	TRBJ1-3	-	-	TGTGCCAGCATCCCGGGGGGGGCTGGAAACACCATATATTTT	CASIPGGAGNTIYF
TRBV7-2	TRBJ1-1	-	once	TGTGCCAGCAGCAAAAAGGGACAAACGGGGAACACTGAAGCTTTCTTT	CASSKKGQTGNTEAFF